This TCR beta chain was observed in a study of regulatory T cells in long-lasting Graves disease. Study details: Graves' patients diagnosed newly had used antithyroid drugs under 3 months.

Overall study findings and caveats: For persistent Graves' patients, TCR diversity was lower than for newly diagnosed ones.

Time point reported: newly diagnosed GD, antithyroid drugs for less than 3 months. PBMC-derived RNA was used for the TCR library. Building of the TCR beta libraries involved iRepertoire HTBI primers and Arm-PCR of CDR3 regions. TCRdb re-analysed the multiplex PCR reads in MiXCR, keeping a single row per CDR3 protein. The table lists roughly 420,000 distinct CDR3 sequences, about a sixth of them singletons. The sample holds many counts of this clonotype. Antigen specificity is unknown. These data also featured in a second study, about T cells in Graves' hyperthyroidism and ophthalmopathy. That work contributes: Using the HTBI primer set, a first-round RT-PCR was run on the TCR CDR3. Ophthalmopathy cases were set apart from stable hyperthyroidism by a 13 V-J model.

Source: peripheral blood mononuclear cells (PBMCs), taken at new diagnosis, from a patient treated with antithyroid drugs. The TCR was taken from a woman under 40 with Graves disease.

CDR3: CASSQAVAGITDTQYF. The CDR3 DNA reads as TGTGCCAGCAGCCAAGCCGTAGCGGGAATCACAGATACGCAGTATTTT. The V and J genes are TRBV3-1 and TRBJ2-3; TRBD2 matches at 8 bases. V dropped 1 base and J dropped 2; count of bases not matched to a gene: 5. Germline assignment: CDR1 LGHDT and CDR2 YNNKEL (reference sequence). The CDR3 contains 16 residues.